This is a list of T cell receptor beta chains from one sample in a study of response to subunit inactivated influenza vaccine. One entry per CDR3 protein, called by TCRdb with MiXCR from the RT-PCR reads. The sample has about 520,000 distinct CDR3 sequences; 25% are singletons. Sample: CD4+ T cells sorted from PBMCs, taken roughly 5 days after vaccination. Receptor source: a middle-aged man who received an inactivated influenza vaccine. CDR3s include the opening cysteine and the closing phenylalanine or tryptophan. D genes are given only for firm matches. Size is omitted from some rows. Given values are once, few, many or a class for expanded clones.

DNA: TGTGCCAGTCAGGGTAGCACAGATACGCAGTATTTT
CDR3: CASQGSTDTQYF
size: few
D: .
J: TRBJ2-3
V: TRBV6-1

DNA: TGTGCCAGCAGTTACCGCCGACAGGGTTCTCCCTACGAGCAGTACTTC
CDR3: CASSYRRQGSPYEQYF
size: few
D: TRBD1
J: TRBJ2-7
V: TRBV6-2/TRBV6-3

DNA: TGTGCCAGCAGTCCTGGGACTTCGGGCGGGGAGCTGTTTTTT
CDR3: CASSPGTSGGELFF
size: few
D: .
J: TRBJ2-2
V: TRBV12-3/TRBV12-4

DNA: TGTGCCAGCAGCCCCCGGGTAGGACTAGCGGACTCCGAGCAGTACTTC
CDR3: CASSPRVGLADSEQYF
size: .
D: TRBD2
J: TRBJ2-7
V: TRBV3-1

DNA: TGTGCCAGCAGCTTATGGCCGGGAGGGCAGTACACCGGGGAGCTGTTTTTT
CDR3: CASSLWPGGQYTGELFF
size: few
D: TRBD2
J: TRBJ2-2
V: TRBV7-2

DNA: TGTGCCAGCAGCCTGACAGGTTTGCAGTTCTTC
CDR3: CASSLTGLQFF
size: .
D: .
J: TRBJ2-1
V: TRBV5-6

DNA: TGTGCCAGCAGTGAACGACAATCCGGGACTAGCGGGAGTAAGGAGACCCAGTACTTC
CDR3: CASSERQSGTSGSKETQYF
size: .
D: TRBD2
J: TRBJ2-5
V: TRBV25-1

DNA: TGTGCCAGCAGCCCCAAGACAGGGGGATACACCGGGGAGCTGTTTTTT
CDR3: CASSPKTGGYTGELFF
size: .
D: TRBD1
J: TRBJ2-2
V: TRBV7-2

DNA: TGTGCCAGCAGCTTAGATTCTGGGATTAACTATGGCTACACCTTC
CDR3: CASSLDSGINYGYTF
size: .
D: .
J: TRBJ1-2
V: TRBV7-2

DNA: TGTGCCAGCAGCCAGGACGGCTATGAAAAACTGTTTTTT
CDR3: CASSQDGYEKLFF
size: few
D: .
J: TRBJ1-4
V: TRBV6-2/TRBV6-3

DNA: TGTGCCAGCAGCCAAGATCGTTTAGCGGGAGCGGCAGAGACCCAGTACTTC
CDR3: CASSQDRLAGAAETQYF
size: many
D: TRBD2
J: TRBJ2-5
V: TRBV14

DNA: TGTGCCAGCAGTGAAGGGGTGACCCCGTCCAAGACCCAGTACTTC
CDR3: CASSEGVTPSKTQYF
size: .
D: .
J: TRBJ2-5
V: TRBV2

DNA: TGCAGTGCTAGAGATGCTAGCGGGGGTTCACTCAATACGCAGTATTTT
CDR3: CSARDASGGSLNTQYF
size: .
D: TRBD2
J: TRBJ2-3
V: TRBV20-1

DNA: TGTGCCAGCAGCTTAGGCGGGACTAGCGGGAGCCTTGGGCAGTTCTTC
CDR3: CASSLGGTSGSLGQFF
size: few
D: TRBD2
J: TRBJ2-1
V: TRBV13

DNA: TGCAGTGCTAGAGATATAAGGACTTTCACAGATACGCAGTATTTT
CDR3: CSARDIRTFTDTQYF
size: .
D: .
J: TRBJ2-3
V: TRBV20-1

DNA: TGCGCCAGCAGCTTGGCAGGTAGCGGGAGGAGTGAGCAGTACTTC
CDR3: CASSLAGSGRSEQYF
size: .
D: TRBD2
J: TRBJ2-7
V: TRBV5-1

DNA: TGCGCCAGCAGCCAGCACCCCCGGGGGAGTGAAAAACTGTTTTTT
CDR3: CASSQHPRGSEKLFF
size: .
D: .
J: TRBJ1-4
V: TRBV4-3

DNA: TGTGCCAGCAGCTTGGTCCGGACAGGTGACTATGGCTACACCTTC
CDR3: CASSLVRTGDYGYTF
size: .
D: TRBD1
J: TRBJ1-2
V: TRBV5-8

DNA: TGCGCCAGCAGCGAGAACCGGGACAGGGGAGAAGGCTACACCTTC
CDR3: CASSENRDRGEGYTF
size: .
D: TRBD1
J: TRBJ1-2
V: TRBV5-1

DNA: TGTGCCAGCAGCCAAGATCCAGGACAGGGATATCCTACTGCCTACGAGCAGTACTTC
CDR3: CASSQDPGQGYPTAYEQYF
size: .
D: TRBD1
J: TRBJ2-7
V: TRBV4-2

DNA: TGTGCCAGCAGCCTCGGGACTCACTCTGGAAACACCATATATTTT
CDR3: CASSLGTHSGNTIYF
size: many
D: .
J: TRBJ1-3
V: TRBV3-1

DNA: TGTGCCAGCAGCTGGACAGGGGGTCATGACTATGGCTACACCTTC
CDR3: CASSWTGGHDYGYTF
size: few
D: TRBD1
J: TRBJ1-2
V: TRBV7-8

DNA: TGTGCCAGCAGCCAAGAAGATGGAATTCGAGAGACCCAGTACTTC
CDR3: CASSQEDGIRETQYF
size: .
D: .
J: TRBJ2-5
V: TRBV14

DNA: TGTGCCAGCAGAAAAGACTCGTCGGGACATGTACGCAATGAGCAGTTCTTC
CDR3: CASRKDSSGHVRNEQFF
size: few
D: .
J: TRBJ2-1
V: TRBV6-2/TRBV6-3

DNA: TGTGCCAGCAGCCAAGATCATGCCAATGAGCAGTTCTTC
CDR3: CASSQDHANEQFF
size: .
D: .
J: TRBJ2-1
V: TRBV3-1

DNA: TGCGCCAGCAGCTTGCGCCTAGCGGGAGAGACCCAGTACTTC
CDR3: CASSLRLAGETQYF
size: many
D: TRBD2
J: TRBJ2-5
V: TRBV5-1

DNA: TGCAGTGCTCGGAGCCAAACAGGTACGAACACTGAAGCTTTCTTT
CDR3: CSARSQTGTNTEAFF
size: .
D: .
J: TRBJ1-1
V: TRBV20-1

DNA: TGCGCCAGCAGCCAAGATGAGGGGGGGGAGACCCAGTACTTC
CDR3: CASSQDEGGETQYF
size: .
D: .
J: TRBJ2-5
V: TRBV4-3

DNA: TGTGCCAGCAGCCTAGCCCGGGACAGGGGAGAGACCCAGTACTTC
CDR3: CASSLARDRGETQYF
size: few
D: TRBD1
J: TRBJ2-5
V: TRBV4-2

DNA: TGTGCCAGCTCACCACGGCACTACGAGCAGTACTTC
CDR3: CASSPRHYEQYF
size: .
D: .
J: TRBJ2-7
V: TRBV18

DNA: TGTGCCATCAGTGTGGGGAAGCAAGAGACCCAGTACTTC
CDR3: CAISVGKQETQYF
size: .
D: .
J: TRBJ2-5
V: TRBV10-3

DNA: TGCAGTGCTAGAGCCACTGGTAGCGGGGGGAACACCGGGGAGCTGTTTTTT
CDR3: CSARATGSGGNTGELFF
size: once
D: TRBD2
J: TRBJ2-2
V: TRBV20-1

DNA: TGCGCCAGCAGACTACTAGCGGTAGACACAGATACGCAGTATTTT
CDR3: CASRLLAVDTDTQYF
size: few
D: TRBD2
J: TRBJ2-3
V: TRBV5-1

DNA: TGCGCCAGCAGCTTGGAAGGGAGGGCTGAAGCTTTCTTT
CDR3: CASSLEGRAEAFF
size: .
D: .
J: TRBJ1-1
V: TRBV5-1

DNA: TGTGCCAGCAGCCCCGTCGCCTCTGAAGCTTTCTTT
CDR3: CASSPVASEAFF
size: .
D: .
J: TRBJ1-1
V: TRBV7-2

DNA: TGTGCCAGCAGCATGACAGGGGTCGCACCCCTCCACTTT
CDR3: CASSMTGVAPLHF
size: .
D: TRBD1
J: TRBJ1-6
V: TRBV7-2

DNA: TGCAGCGTTGTCGGGAGGGCCCGGGATACGCAGTATTTT
CDR3: CSVVGRARDTQYF
size: many
D: TRBD2
J: TRBJ2-3
V: TRBV29-1

DNA: TGTGCCAGCAGTCCAGGGGGGAATAGCAATCAGCCCCAGCATTTT
CDR3: CASSPGGNSNQPQHF
size: .
D: TRBD1
J: TRBJ1-5
V: TRBV7-2

DNA: TGTGCCATCGCAACTAGCGGGAGGGCCACTGGCAATGAGCAGTTCTTC
CDR3: CAIATSGRATGNEQFF
size: few
D: TRBD2
J: TRBJ2-1
V: TRBV10-3

DNA: TGTGCCAGCAGTTGGTCCCGACAGCCCAACTATGGCTACACCTTC
CDR3: CASSWSRQPNYGYTF
size: .
D: .
J: TRBJ1-2
V: TRBV6-2/TRBV6-3

DNA: TGCAGCGTTCAGAGGACTAGCGGGATCGCGAACACCGGGGAGCTGTTTTTT
CDR3: CSVQRTSGIANTGELFF
size: few
D: TRBD2
J: TRBJ2-2
V: TRBV29-1

DNA: TGTGCCAGCAGCTTGGTCTGGAACACTGAAGCTTTCTTT
CDR3: CASSLVWNTEAFF
size: few
D: .
J: TRBJ1-1
V: TRBV5-5

DNA: TGTGCCAGCAGCCAAGAACAGACCTATGGCTACACCTTC
CDR3: CASSQEQTYGYTF
size: few
D: .
J: TRBJ1-2
V: TRBV4-2

DNA: TGTGCCAGCAGCCCCCGGGCAAGCAGCGGCGCGAACACCGGGGAGCTGTTTTTT
CDR3: CASSPRASSGANTGELFF
size: .
D: .
J: TRBJ2-2
V: TRBV7-8

DNA: TGCGCCAGCAGCCAAAGATGGGACAGTAAAAACATTCAGTACTTC
CDR3: CASSQRWDSKNIQYF
size: .
D: TRBD1
J: TRBJ2-4
V: TRBV4-3

DNA: TGTGCCACCCAGAGGGCAGGGTCCTACGAGCAGTACTTC
CDR3: CATQRAGSYEQYF
size: .
D: .
J: TRBJ2-7
V: TRBV27

DNA: TGTGCCAGCAGCTCCCGGGGCCTCGGGGAGCTGTTTTTT
CDR3: CASSSRGLGELFF
size: .
D: .
J: TRBJ2-2
V: TRBV6-2/TRBV6-3

DNA: TGCGCCAGCAGTTATGACATCGGTATCCTCGGGGCGAAGGATACGCAGTATTTT
CDR3: CASSYDIGILGAKDTQYF
size: .
D: .
J: TRBJ2-3
V: TRBV23-1

DNA: TGTGCCAGCAGCCCCAGTTGGAATGGAAACATTGACTTT
CDR3: CASSPSWNGNIDF
size: few
D: .
J: TRBJ1-3
V: TRBV5-5

DNA: TGTGCCAGCAGTGACCAGGGGGCTCCTTCCTACGAGCAGTACTTC
CDR3: CASSDQGAPSYEQYF
size: .
D: TRBD1
J: TRBJ2-7
V: TRBV25-1

DNA: TGTGCCAGCAGTTTAGGGCCCACCACTGGGGCCAACGTCCTGACTTTC
CDR3: CASSLGPTTGANVLTF
size: few
D: .
J: TRBJ2-6
V: TRBV12-3/TRBV12-4

DNA: TGTGCCAGCAGTTTTTTGGGTTATGACAGGGTTCGCGAGCAGTACTTC
CDR3: CASSFLGYDRVREQYF
size: .
D: TRBD1
J: TRBJ2-7
V: TRBV27

DNA: TGCAGCGGCTGGGTTAGCGGGGGGTTCCAAGAGACCCAGTACTTC
CDR3: CSGWVSGGFQETQYF
size: few
D: TRBD2
J: TRBJ2-5
V: TRBV20-1

DNA: TGCGCCAGCAGCATATCAGGGGATCGTACAGATACGCAGTATTTT
CDR3: CASSISGDRTDTQYF
size: few
D: .
J: TRBJ2-3
V: TRBV5-1

DNA: TGTGCCAGCAGTTTAGTTCAGAGCCTGTACTTC
CDR3: CASSLVQSLYF
size: few
D: .
J: TRBJ2-7
V: TRBV12-3/TRBV12-4

DNA: TGCGCCAGCAGTGAGTCGAGGGGATCTGGGAAACTGTTTTTT
CDR3: CASSESRGSGKLFF
size: few
D: .
J: TRBJ1-4
V: TRBV10-2

DNA: TGTGCCAGCAGCCAAGGGGCGGCGCGGGGCGCCCAGTTCTTC
CDR3: CASSQGAARGAQFF
size: .
D: .
J: TRBJ2-1
V: TRBV14